The clone carrying this T cell receptor (beta chain) appeared once. This sample is drawn from a study of blood T cell repertoires in COVID-19. Study at large: Samples taken during acute and convalescent COVID-19 were collected in the United States, Italy and Spain.

Germline V gene data show CDR1 as SGHAT and CDR2 as FQNNGV. The junction had 0 bases not matched to a gene; V was cut back by 0 bases and J by 1 base. This CDR3 is 15 amino acids long. Assay used: immunoSEQ multiplex PCR; TCRdb lists only in-frame clones, some missing. Of about 290,000 clones listed, roughly 80% were seen once; the top ten hold approximately 3.8%. This TCR derives from a woman aged 45-60 years with active or convalescent COVID-19. The specimen sequenced was peripheral blood. V usage is TRBV11-2 and J usage is TRBJ2-3; 8 bases map to TRBD2. CDR3 DNA sequence: TGTGCCAGCAGCTTAGAAGCGGGAGGCACAGATACGCAGTATTTT. Protein sequence: CASSLEAGGTDTQYF.